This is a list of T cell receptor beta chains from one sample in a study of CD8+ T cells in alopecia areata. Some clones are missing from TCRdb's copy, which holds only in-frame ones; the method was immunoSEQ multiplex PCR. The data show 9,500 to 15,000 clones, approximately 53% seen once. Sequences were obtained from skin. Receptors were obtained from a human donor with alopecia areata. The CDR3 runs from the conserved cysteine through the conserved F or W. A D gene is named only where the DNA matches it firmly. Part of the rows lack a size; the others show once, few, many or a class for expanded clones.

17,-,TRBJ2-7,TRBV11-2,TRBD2,TGTGCCAGCAGCTTACATGGGGTGGGACTACCGGGACTGGGGCAGTACTTC,CASSLHGVGLPGLGQYF
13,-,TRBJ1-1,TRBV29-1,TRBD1,TGCAGCGTGACGGGACAGGGGAACACTGAAGCTTTCTTT,CSVTGQGNTEAFF
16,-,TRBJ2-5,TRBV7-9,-,TGTGCCAGCAGCGTCAGGTGGGGGCCGACCCAAGAGACCCAGTACTTC,CASSVRWGPTQETQYF
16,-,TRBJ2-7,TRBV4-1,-,TGCGCCAGCAGCTCAATACCGGGACAAGCTACCTACGAGCAGTACTTC,CASSSIPGQATYEQYF
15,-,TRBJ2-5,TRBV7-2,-,TGTGCCAGCAGCACGGCTGTACTAGTCCAAGAGACCCAGTACTTC,CASSTAVLVQETQYF
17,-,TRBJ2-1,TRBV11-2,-,TGTGCCAGCAGTACCCGAGGGGGGGGAAACTCCTACAATGAGCAGTTCTTC,CASSTRGGGNSYNEQFF
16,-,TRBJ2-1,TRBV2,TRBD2,TGTGCCAGCAGGGAAACTAGCGGGGGGCCGCTGCGTGAGCAGTTCTTC,CASRETSGGPLREQFF
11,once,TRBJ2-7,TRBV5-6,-,TGTGCCAGCAGCTTGGGAGCCGAGCAGTACTTC,CASSLGAEQYF
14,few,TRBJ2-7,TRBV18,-,TGTGCCAGCTCACAGCCTAGCCTCTCCTACGAGCAGTACTTC,CASSQPSLSYEQYF
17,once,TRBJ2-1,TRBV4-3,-,TGCGCCAGCAGCCAAGATCTTCGGCAGAGCTCCTACAATGAGCAGTTCTTC,CASSQDLRQSSYNEQFF
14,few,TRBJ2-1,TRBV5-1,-,TGCGCCAGCAGCGTAGCCGCGACAGGTACTGAGCAGTTCTTC,CASSVAATGTEQFF
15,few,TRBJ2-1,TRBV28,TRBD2,TGTGCCAGCCTCGCCGGGACTAGCGGATACAATGAGCAGTTCTTC,CASLAGTSGYNEQFF
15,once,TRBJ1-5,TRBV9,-,TGTGCCAGCAGCGTAGACGGGACCAGCAATCAGCCCCAGCATTTT,CASSVDGTSNQPQHF
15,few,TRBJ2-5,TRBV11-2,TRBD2,TGTGCCAGCAGCCCAACTAGCGGGGGGGTGGAGACCCAGTACTTC,CASSPTSGGVETQYF
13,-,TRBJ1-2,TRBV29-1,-,TGCAGCGTTAAAGCAGGGACCTCGAATGGCTACACCTTC,CSVKAGTSNGYTF
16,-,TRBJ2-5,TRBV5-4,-,TGTGCCAGCAGCCCCACTATAGGATTGCTCGGGGAGACCCAGTACTTC,CASSPTIGLLGETQYF
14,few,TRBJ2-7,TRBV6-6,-,TGTGCCAGCAGGATGGGACTGAGATCCTACGAGCAGTACTTC,CASRMGLRSYEQYF
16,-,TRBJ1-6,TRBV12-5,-,TGTGCTAGTGGTTTGTTGGAGAGCTCCTATAATTCACCCCTCCACTTT,CASGLLESSYNSPLHF
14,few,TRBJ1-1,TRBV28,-,TGTGCCAGCAATGGGGGGGGGATGAACACTGAAGCTTTCTTT,CASNGGGMNTEAFF
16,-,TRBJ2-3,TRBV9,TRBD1,TGTGCCAGCAGCATTCCGGGACAGGGCGGTAGGGATACGCAGTATTTT,CASSIPGQGGRDTQYF
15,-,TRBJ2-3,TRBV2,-,TGTGCCAGCAGTGGGACTGGGGTTCGGCGAGATACGCAGTATTTT,CASSGTGVRRDTQYF
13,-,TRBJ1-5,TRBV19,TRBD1,TGTGCCAGTAGCGACAGGGCGTATCAGCCCCAGCATTTT,CASSDRAYQPQHF
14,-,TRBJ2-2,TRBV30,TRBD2,TGTGCCACCCAGCGGGAGGCGCGCACCGGGGAGCTGTTTTTT,CATQREARTGELFF
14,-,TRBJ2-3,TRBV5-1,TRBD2,TGCGCCAGCAGCTCGGGGGGGCCCGAAGATACGCAGTATTTT,CASSSGGPEDTQYF
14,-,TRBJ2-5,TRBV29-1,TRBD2,TGCAGCGTTCAAAGGGAGCGGGAGGAAGAGACCCAGTACTTC,CSVQREREEETQYF
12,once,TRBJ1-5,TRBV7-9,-,TGTGCCAGCAGCTTAGGGGATCAGCCCCAGCATTTT,CASSLGDQPQHF
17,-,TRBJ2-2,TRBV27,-,TGTGCCAGCAGTTCGCCTCTCCGGGGCGCGAACACCGGGGAGCTGTTTTTT,CASSSPLRGANTGELFF
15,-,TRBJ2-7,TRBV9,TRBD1,TGTGCCAGCAGCCCTCGGCCGGGACAGGGTGTTCAGCAGTACTTC,CASSPRPGQGVQQYF
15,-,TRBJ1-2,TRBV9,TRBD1,TGTGCCAGCAGCGTAACAGGGGGCGATGGCTATGGCTACACCTTC,CASSVTGGDGYGYTF
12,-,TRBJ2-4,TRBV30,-,TGTGCCTGGAGGCCCAGTGGGGACATTCAGTACTTC,CAWRPSGDIQYF
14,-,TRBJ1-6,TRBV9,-,TGTGCCAGCAGCGTAGAGGGCACGTCGATTCCCCTCCACTTT,CASSVEGTSIPLHF
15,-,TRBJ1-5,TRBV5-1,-,TGCGCCAGCAGCGAGGTAGGACGGTCAGATCAGCCCCAGCATTTT,CASSEVGRSDQPQHF
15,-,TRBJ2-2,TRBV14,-,TGTGCCAGCAGCCTACGACTCGTCAACACCGGGGAGCTGTTTTTT,CASSLRLVNTGELFF
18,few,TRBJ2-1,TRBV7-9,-,TGTGCCAGCAGCTTAGCCGCGGCGGGCTTTCCACTCTACAATGAGCAGTTCTTC,CASSLAAAGFPLYNEQFF
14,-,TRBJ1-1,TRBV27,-,TGTGCCAGCATTGATAGGGGGGGAAGGACTGAAGCTTTCTTT,CASIDRGGRTEAFF
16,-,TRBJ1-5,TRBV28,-,TGTGCCAGCAGTCTACGACGACCAGGGGCAGGTCAGCCCCAGCATTTT,CASSLRRPGAGQPQHF
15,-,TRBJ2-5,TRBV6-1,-,TGTGCCAGCAGCCTTATTAGAGGATTCCAAGAGACCCAGTACTTC,CASSLIRGFQETQYF
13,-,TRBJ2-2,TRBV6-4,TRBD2,TGTGCCAGCAGTAGCGGGAGCACCGGGGAGCTGTTTTTT,CASSSGSTGELFF
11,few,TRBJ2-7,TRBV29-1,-,TGCAGCGTTGATGACAGTAACGAGCAGTACTTC,CSVDDSNEQYF
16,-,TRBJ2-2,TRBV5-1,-,TGCGCCAGCAGCTTGTTGATGGGGAGGAGCACCGGGGAGCTGTTTTTT,CASSLLMGRSTGELFF
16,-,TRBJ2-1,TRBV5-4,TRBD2,TGTGCCAGCACCGACGCGGGGGGGCGGTCCTACAATGAGCAGTTCTTC,CASTDAGGRSYNEQFF
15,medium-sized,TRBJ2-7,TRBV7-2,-,TGTGCCAGCAGCTACCCGGGGTCTACTACCTACGAGCAGTACTTC,CASSYPGSTTYEQYF
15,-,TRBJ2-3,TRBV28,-,TGTGCCAGCAGTTGGAGCCTCGCTAGCACAGATACGCAGTATTTT,CASSWSLASTDTQYF